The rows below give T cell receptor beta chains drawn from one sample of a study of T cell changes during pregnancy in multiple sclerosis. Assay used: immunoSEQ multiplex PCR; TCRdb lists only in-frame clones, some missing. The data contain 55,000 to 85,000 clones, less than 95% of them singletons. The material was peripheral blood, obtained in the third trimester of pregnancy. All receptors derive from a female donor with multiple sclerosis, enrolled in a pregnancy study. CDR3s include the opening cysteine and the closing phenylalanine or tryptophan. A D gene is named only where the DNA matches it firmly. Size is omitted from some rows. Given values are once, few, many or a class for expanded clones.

CDR3 protein: CSVDTGAYEAFF; CDR3 DNA: TGCAGCGTTGATACTGGGGCCTATGAAGCTTTCTTT; clone size: .; D gene: .; V gene: TRBV29-1; J gene: TRBJ1-1
CDR3 protein: CASSFGTPSSYNEQFF; CDR3 DNA: TGCGCCAGCAGCTTCGGGACTCCCAGCTCCTACAATGAGCAGTTCTTC; clone size: .; D gene: .; V gene: TRBV5-1; J gene: TRBJ2-1
CDR3 protein: CASSEGPSSYNEQFF; CDR3 DNA: TGTGCCAGCAGTGAAGGGCCCAGCTCCTACAATGAGCAGTTCTTC; clone size: .; D gene: .; V gene: TRBV6-1; J gene: TRBJ2-1
CDR3 protein: CASSEGHFQETQYF; CDR3 DNA: TGTGCCAGCAGCGAAGGACATTTCCAAGAGACCCAGTACTTC; clone size: .; D gene: .; V gene: TRBV9; J gene: TRBJ2-5
CDR3 protein: CASSLGQGWDTQYF; CDR3 DNA: TGCGCCAGCAGCTTGGGTCAGGGATGGGATACGCAGTATTTT; clone size: .; D gene: .; V gene: TRBV5-1; J gene: TRBJ2-3
CDR3 protein: CSVSDRGGSNEKLFF; CDR3 DNA: TGCAGCGTCTCCGACAGGGGGGGATCTAATGAAAAACTGTTTTTT; clone size: few; D gene: TRBD1; V gene: TRBV29-1; J gene: TRBJ1-4
CDR3 protein: CASSLGDRDHSPLHF; CDR3 DNA: TGTGCCAGCAGCCTAGGAGACAGGGACCACTCACCCCTCCACTTT; clone size: .; D gene: TRBD1; V gene: TRBV7-9; J gene: TRBJ1-6
CDR3 protein: CASSQEDSMNTEAFF; CDR3 DNA: TGCGCCAGCAGCCAAGAGGACTCGATGAACACTGAAGCTTTCTTT; clone size: .; D gene: .; V gene: TRBV4-1; J gene: TRBJ1-1
CDR3 protein: CASRPTGLMGQPQHF; CDR3 DNA: TGTGCCAGCAGGCCGACAGGGCTGATGGGTCAGCCCCAGCATTTT; clone size: .; D gene: TRBD1; V gene: TRBV2; J gene: TRBJ1-5
CDR3 protein: CASSLQGGIKETQYF; CDR3 DNA: TGCGCCAGCAGCTTACAGGGGGGGATTAAAGAGACCCAGTACTTC; clone size: .; D gene: .; V gene: TRBV5-1; J gene: TRBJ2-5